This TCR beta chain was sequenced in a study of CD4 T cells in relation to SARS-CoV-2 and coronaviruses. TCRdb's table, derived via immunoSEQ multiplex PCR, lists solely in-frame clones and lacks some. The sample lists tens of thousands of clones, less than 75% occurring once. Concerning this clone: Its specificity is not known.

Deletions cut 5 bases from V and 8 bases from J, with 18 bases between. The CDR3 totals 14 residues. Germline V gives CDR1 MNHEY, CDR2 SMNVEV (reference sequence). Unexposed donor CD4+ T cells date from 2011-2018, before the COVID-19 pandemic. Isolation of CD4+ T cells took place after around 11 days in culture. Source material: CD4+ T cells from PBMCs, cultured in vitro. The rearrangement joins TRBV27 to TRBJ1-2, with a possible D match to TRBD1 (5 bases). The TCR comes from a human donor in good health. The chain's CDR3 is CASSPQTRGEGYTF. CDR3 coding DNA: TGTGCCAGCAGTCCCCAGACGAGGGGCGAGGGCTACACCTTC.